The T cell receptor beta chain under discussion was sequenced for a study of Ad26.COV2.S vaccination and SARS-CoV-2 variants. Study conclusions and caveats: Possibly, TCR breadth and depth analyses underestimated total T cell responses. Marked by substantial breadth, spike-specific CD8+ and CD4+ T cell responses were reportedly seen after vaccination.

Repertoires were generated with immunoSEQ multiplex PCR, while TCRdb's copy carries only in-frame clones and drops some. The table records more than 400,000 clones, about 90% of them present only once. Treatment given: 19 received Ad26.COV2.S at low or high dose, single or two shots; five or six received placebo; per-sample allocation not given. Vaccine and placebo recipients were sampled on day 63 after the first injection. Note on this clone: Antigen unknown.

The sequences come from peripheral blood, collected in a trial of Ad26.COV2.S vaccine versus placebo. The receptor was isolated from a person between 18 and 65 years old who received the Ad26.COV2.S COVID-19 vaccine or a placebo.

CDR3 sequence: CASSLGTGFGTVYEQYF. CDR3 DNA: TGTGCCAGTAGTCTGGGGACAGGGTTTGGTACAGTCTACGAGCAGTACTTC. J is TRBJ2-7 and V is TRBV19, with 9 bases fitting TRBD1. Germline V gene data show CDR1 as LNHDA and CDR2 as SQIVND (reference sequence). The CDR3 totals 17 residues. The V segment lost 5 bases and the J segment 3 bases; nucleotides outside the gene matches: 14.